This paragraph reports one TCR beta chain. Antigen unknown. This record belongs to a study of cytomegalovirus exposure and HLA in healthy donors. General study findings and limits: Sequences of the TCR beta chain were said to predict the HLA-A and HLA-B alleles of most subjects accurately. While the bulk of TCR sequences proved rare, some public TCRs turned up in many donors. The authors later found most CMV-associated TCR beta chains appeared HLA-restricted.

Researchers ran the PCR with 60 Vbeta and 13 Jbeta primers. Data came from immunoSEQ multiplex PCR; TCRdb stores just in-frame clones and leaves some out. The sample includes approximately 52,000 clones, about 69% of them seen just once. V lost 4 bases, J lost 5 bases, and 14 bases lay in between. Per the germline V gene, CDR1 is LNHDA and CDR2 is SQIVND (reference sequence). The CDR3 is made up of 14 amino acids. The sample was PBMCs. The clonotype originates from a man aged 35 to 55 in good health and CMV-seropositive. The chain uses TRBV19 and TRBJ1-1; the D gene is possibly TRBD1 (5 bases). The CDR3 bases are TGTGCCAGTAGTACCCAGGGTTGGGAAACTGAAGCTTTCTTT. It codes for CASSTQGWETEAFF.